The 27 T cell receptor beta chains below all came from one sample that was sequenced in a study of neurological immune-mediated disorders. TCRdb itself ran the 5' RACE reads through MiXCR, one entry per CDR3 protein. The data hold about 50,000 distinct CDR3 sequences, with around 10% observed a single time. The sequenced sample was PBMCs. The receptor source for this set is a man between 65 and 85 years old with HTLV-1-associated myelopathy (HAM/TSP).

This clonotype was observed many times. The V and J genes are TRBV27 and TRBJ2-7, with D possibly being TRBD1 (5 bases). Germline V gene data show CDR1 as MNHEY and CDR2 as SMNVEV (reference sequence). V gave up 3 bases and J gave up 4 bases, with 16 bases separating them. The CDR3 has 15 amino acids. In DNA, the CDR3 is TGTGCCAGCAGTTTTACAGGCTCGTCTTCTTACGAGCAGTACTTC. Translated: CASSFTGSSSYEQYF.

This clonotype was seen many times. This rearrangement joins TRBV7-2 to TRBJ2-3; D uncertain. Germline-derived CDR1 and CDR2 are SGHTA and FQGNSA. Trimming removed 5 bases from V and 4 bases from J, with 4 bases in between. This CDR3 is built from 11 residues. CDR3 region: CASSNSDTQYF. The CDR3 DNA is TGTGCCAGCAGCAATTCAGATACGCAGTATTTT.

This clonotype was picked up one time. The rearrangement links TRBV20-1 to TRBJ2-7, with 9 bases identical to TRBD2. The germline V gene encodes CDR1 DFQATT and CDR2 SNEGSKA (reference sequence). Trimming at V came to 7 bases and at J to 6 bases, leaving 13 bases not matched to a gene. This CDR3 contains 14 residues. The CDR3 coding sequence is TGCAGTGTTCCCGGACTAGCGAATAGCATCGAGCAGTACTTC. This translates into CSVPGLANSIEQYF.

For this clonotype: A read error may produce the germline difference seen at one junction end. J is TRBJ2-1 and V is TRBV9, with D perhaps TRBD1 (6 bases). Germline values: CDR1 SGDLS, CDR2 YYNGEE. The CDR3 has 16 amino acids. The CDR3 spells CASSVSNARGTDEQSF. CDR3 in DNA: TGTGCCAGCAGCGTATCTAATGCGAGGGGGACCGATGAGCAGTCCTTC.

The sample holds many counts of this clonotype. The V call is TRBV7-2, the J call TRBJ2-3; 13 bases align to TRBD2. The J segment lost 3 bases and the V segment lost 5 bases, leaving 5 bases of the junction unmatched. The germline gives CDR1 SGHTA, CDR2 FQGNSA. The CDR3 is 16 amino acids. In DNA, the CDR3 is TGTGCCAGCAGCGACCGACTAGCGGGAGGTACAGATACGCAGTATTTT. Translating gives CASSDRLAGGTDTQYF. Variable domain in full (rest from reference TRBV7-2 and TRBJ2-3): GAGVSQSPSNKVTEKGKDVELRCDPISGHTALYWYRQSLGQGLEFLIYFQGNSAPDKSGLPSDRFSAERTGGSVSTLTIQRTQQEDSAVYLCASSDRLAGGTDTQYFGPGTRLTVL.

This clonotype was seen a handful of times. The chain carries TRBV9 and TRBJ2-1; 8 positions match TRBD2. CDR1 and CDR2 (germline): SGDLS, YYNGEE. V lost 0 bases to trimming and J lost 8 bases; unmatched junction nucleotides: 7. The CDR3 has 15 residues. The CDR3 DNA sequence: TGTGCCAGCAGCGTAGATCCAGCGGGAGTCTATGAGCAGTTCTTC. Amino acids: CASSVDPAGVYEQFF.

V usage is TRBV7-8 and J usage is TRBJ2-7, with D possibly TRBD2 on 5 matching bases. Germline V CDR1 and CDR2: SGHVS, FQNEAQ. V gave up 4 bases and J gave up 7 bases, with 23 bases separating them. CDR3 length: 16 amino acids. The CDR3 sequence: CASSYVGIMNFEEQYF. For the CDR3, the DNA is TGTGCCAGCAGCTACGTCGGGATAATGAATTTTGAAGAGCAGTACTTC.

This clonotype was seen at least ten times. V usage is TRBV14 and J usage is TRBJ2-3; D gene uncertain. Germline V gene lookup returns CDR1 SGHDN and CDR2 FVKESK. CDR3 size: 12 residues. The ends were cut back, 5 bases at V and 5 bases at J, with 8 bases in the middle. The CDR3 nucleotides read TGTGCCAGCAGCTTCTCGGGAGATACGCAGTATTTT. It translates to CASSFSGDTQYF.

This clonotype has ten or more counts. The V and J genes are TRBV5-1 and TRBJ2-5; maybe TRBD2 (6 bases). Trimming shortened V by 4 bases and J by 4 bases, and 17 bases separated the two germline ends. The germline gives CDR1 SGHRS, CDR2 YFSETQ. This CDR3 has 15 amino acids. The CDR3 reads CASSRTGVESETQYF. As DNA, the CDR3 is TGCGCCAGCAGCCGGACGGGGGTGGAGTCAGAGACCCAGTACTTC.

The sample holds many counts of this clonotype. The chain recombines TRBV28 with TRBJ2-3; TRBD2 aligns across 16 bases. The V segment lost 5 bases and the J segment 14 bases; nucleotides outside the gene matches: 10. The germline V gene encodes CDR1 MDHEN and CDR2 SYDVKM. The CDR3 contains 15 residues. Written as DNA, the CDR3 is TGTGCCAGCAGTCAGGGACTAGCGGGAGGGATTTACTTGTATTTT. Translated, it gives CASSQGLAGGIYLYF.

This clonotype was counted many times. The chain combines TRBV20-1 with TRBJ2-2, with a possible D match to TRBD1 (5 bases). CDR1 is DFQATT, CDR2 SNEGSKA, per germline (reference sequence). The germline V and J ends were trimmed by 1 base and 7 bases, with 10 bases remaining between them. CDR3 length: 13 residues. The CDR3 is CSARGSGNGELFF. The CDR3 DNA reads as TGCAGTGCTAGAGGCTCAGGGAACGGGGAGCTGTTTTTT.

This clonotype was picked up a small number of times. In DNA form, the CDR3 reads TGTGCCAGCAGTTTCGGAGCGGGAGGGCTACGAGAGACCCAGTACTTC. Translated: CASSFGAGGLRETQYF. This chain links TRBV12-3 or TRBV12-4 with TRBJ2-5; 10 nucleotides match TRBD2. Germline trimming cut 3 bases from V and 4 bases from J; bases unmatched to any gene: 8. CDR3 length: 16 residues.

This clonotype was detected ten times or more. The gene calls are TRBV20-1 and TRBJ1-2; 7 nucleotides agree with TRBD1. Germline CDR1 is DFQATT and CDR2 is SNEGSKA (reference sequence). With V trimmed by 6 bases and J by 8 bases, 12 bases remained unmatched. CDR3 length: 13 amino acids. The CDR3 sequence: CSATPGQSRGYTF. CDR3 DNA sequence: TGCAGTGCAACCCCGGGACAGAGTAGGGGCTACACCTTC.

This clonotype was recorded at least ten times. This chain joins TRBV6-2 or TRBV6-3 and TRBJ1-6; D unclear. The germline V and J ends were trimmed by 5 bases and 10 bases, with 12 bases remaining between them. The CDR3 has 13 amino acids. Per the germline V gene, CDR1 is MNHEY and CDR2 is SVGEGT. CDR3 bases: TGTGCCAGCAGTGCGGTCGCGAGGTCACCCCTCCACTTT. It specifies CASSAVARSPLHF.

This clonotype came up many times. The chain employs TRBV28 and TRBJ2-3; D not certain. This CDR3 contains 15 residues. The ends were cut back, 3 bases at V and 4 bases at J, with 14 bases in the middle. In germline, CDR1 is MDHEN, CDR2 SYDVKM. DNA of the CDR3: TGTGCCAGCAGTTTGGCAGGTGTTAGGGCAGATACGCAGTATTTT. It encodes CASSLAGVRADTQYF.

This clonotype was recorded many times. The chain uses TRBV15 and TRBJ1-1; unclear D gene. V was trimmed by 0 bases and J by 7 bases, leaving 12 bases between them. Germline CDR1 and CDR2: LNHNV and YYDKDF (reference sequence). The CDR3 covers 14 residues. CDR3 amino acids: CATSRDTGKGEAFF. CDR3 sequence (DNA): TGTGCCACCAGCAGAGATACCGGGAAAGGTGAAGCTTTCTTT.

CDR3 DNA: TGCAGTGCGCCCGGACTAGCGGGGGGTGTCGGGGAGCTGTTTTTT. Translated: CSAPGLAGGVGELFF. The chain joins TRBV20-1 to TRBJ2-2; TRBD2 matches at 14 bases. Trimming took 6 bases from V and 7 from J; bases not matched to a gene: 7. Germline V lookup: CDR1 DFQATT, CDR2 SNEGSKA (reference sequence). The CDR3 has 15 amino acids.

This clonotype was seen repeatedly, ten times or more. The CDR3 sequence: CASSLVADQNQPQHF. The CDR3 DNA reads as TGTGCCAGCAGCTTGGTGGCAGACCAGAATCAGCCCCAGCATTTT. V is TRBV5-5 and J is TRBJ1-5; D is unresolved. Trimming removed 0 bases at V and 4 bases at J, with 11 bases between. The CDR3 is 15 residues long. Per germline, CDR1 SGHKS and CDR2 YYEKEE (reference sequence).

This clonotype has ten or more counts. This chain links TRBV20-1 with TRBJ2-1; 7 positions match TRBD2. The CDR3 is 16 amino acids. CDR1 is DFQATT and CDR2 is SNEGSKA in the germline V gene (reference sequence). V lost 1 base and J lost 0; bases outside the gene matches: 6. The CDR3 region has the DNA TGCAGTGCTAGAGTGGGGACTACGAGCTCCTACAATGAGCAGTTCTTC. This encodes CSARVGTTSSYNEQFF.

This clonotype was observed at least ten times. The genes are TRBV5-6 and TRBJ1-1, with 7 bases that match TRBD1. The germline V gene has CDR1 SGHDT and CDR2 YYEEEE. V lost 3 bases and J lost 8; bases outside the gene matches: 1. The CDR3 is 11 residues long. DNA of the CDR3: TGTGCCAGCAGCTGGGGACAGGAAGCTTTCTTT. Its translation is CASSWGQEAFF.

This clonotype was counted at least ten times. The CDR3 protein is CASNLPARQGGKNIQYF. CDR3 nucleotide sequence: TGTGCCAGCAACCTACCCGCTCGACAGGGTGGAAAAAACATTCAGTACTTC. The chain has TRBV6-2 or TRBV6-3 and TRBJ2-4; 7 nucleotides line up with TRBD1. Germline V gene data show CDR1 as MNHEY and CDR2 as SVGEGT. Losses at the gene ends were 7 bases for V and 4 bases for J; bases not matched to a gene: 16. The CDR3 extends over 17 amino acids.

This clonotype appeared a few times. This chain connects TRBV20-1 to TRBJ2-7; TRBD2 agrees at 12 bases. The CDR3 sequence is 12 residues long. The ends lost 5 bases at V and 7 bases at J; junction bases unmatched: 3. Germline V gene lookup returns CDR1 DFQATT and CDR2 SNEGSKA (reference sequence). CDR3 loop: CSARTSGTEQYF. DNA for the CDR3: TGCAGTGCTCGGACTAGCGGGACGGAGCAGTACTTC.

This clonotype was detected many times. The rearrangement uses TRBV5-1 and TRBJ2-6; 11 bases map to TRBD2. Per germline, CDR1 SGHRS and CDR2 YFSETQ. V shed 1 base and J 0 bases; nucleotides not matched to a gene: 6. The length of the CDR3 is 19 residues. The CDR3 here is CASSLYASGRISGANVLTF. CDR3 nucleotides: TGCGCCAGCAGCTTGTACGCTAGCGGGAGGATCTCTGGGGCCAACGTCCTGACTTTC.

This clonotype appeared many times. The chain joins TRBV2 to TRBJ2-2; tentatively, D is TRBD2 (6 bases). The V gene lost 7 bases and the J gene lost 2 bases, with 14 bases spanning the gap. The CDR3 loop spans 15 amino acids. From germline, CDR1 is SNHLY and CDR2 FYNNEI. The CDR3 is CASTTVGLNTGELFF. CDR3 coding DNA: TGTGCCAGCACCACCGTAGGACTAAACACCGGGGAGCTGTTTTTT.

This clonotype qualifies as medium-sized. CDR3 sequence: CASSLERVSGDEQFF. CDR3 coding DNA: TGTGCCAGCAGCTTGGAGCGTGTATCTGGGGATGAGCAGTTCTTC. This chain joins TRBV5-5 and TRBJ2-1; D remains unclear. The V end was cut by 0 bases, the J end by 8 bases, with 15 bases between. The CDR3 loop spans 15 amino acids. Germline loops: CDR1 SGHKS, CDR2 YYEKEE (reference sequence).

This clonotype was seen repeatedly, ten times or more. The rearrangement uses TRBV5-4 and TRBJ1-5; D unresolved. The CDR3 totals 14 residues. Per germline, CDR1 SGHNT and CDR2 YYREEE (reference sequence). V was cut by 4 bases and J by 0 bases, with 8 bases left in between. The CDR3 nucleotides are TGTGCCAGCAGCCGCATCGATAGCAATCAGCCCCAGCATTTT. Protein sequence: CASSRIDSNQPQHF.

The table lists this clonotype with many counts. The chain combines TRBV9 with TRBJ2-1; the match to TRBD1 covers 8 bases. CDR1 and CDR2 (germline): SGDLS, YYNGEE. Trimming at V came to 4 bases and at J to 4 bases, leaving 4 bases not matched to a gene. The CDR3 has 14 residues. The DNA for the CDR3 is TGTGCCAGCAGCAGACGGGACAGGTACAATGAGCAGTTCTTC. As protein: CASSRRDRYNEQFF.